These 28 T cell receptor beta chains share one sample of origin, sequenced in a study of shared clonotypes between healthy human individuals. The protocol was immunoSEQ multiplex PCR, while the TCRdb copy is restricted to in-frame clones and leaves out a portion. The table includes roughly 700,000 clones, roughly 70% detected once. The source material was memory CD4+ T cells sorted from blood. Subset of the sample: CD45RA-negative fraction. Receptors were obtained from a woman aged 25 to 45 in good health.

The chain employs TRBV2 and TRBJ1-5; D might be TRBD1 (5 bases). The V end was cut by 5 bases, the J end by 6 bases, with 14 bases between. CDR3 size: 14 residues. CDR1 is SNHLY, CDR2 FYNNEI, per germline. This CDR3 is CASSPNRGVQPQHF. In DNA, the CDR3 is TGTGCCAGCAGTCCTAACCGAGGGGTTCAGCCCCAGCATTTT.

The V call is TRBV28, the J call TRBJ2-7; D not certain. The CDR3 spans 12 residues. Deletions cut 4 bases from V and 4 bases from J, with 8 bases between. In germline, CDR1 is MDHEN, CDR2 SYDVKM. CDR3 sequence reads: CASSSYTYEQYF. The CDR3, as DNA: TGTGCCAGCAGTTCCTACACGTACGAGCAGTACTTC.

The chain has TRBV29-1 and TRBJ1-1, with 10 nucleotides matching TRBD1. This CDR3 region has 13 residues. Germline CDR1 is SQVTM and CDR2 is ANQGSEA. The V and J ends lost 6 bases and 6 bases, in that order; junction bases with no gene match: 7. This CDR3 is CSVYRDRGSEAFF. DNA for the CDR3: TGCAGCGTCTACCGGGACAGGGGCTCTGAAGCTTTCTTT.

The rearrangement joins TRBV29-1 to TRBJ1-1; 11 nucleotides agree with TRBD1. CDR1 and CDR2 from the germline V gene are SQVTM and ANQGSEA. The V and J ends lost 7 bases and 5 bases, in that order; junction bases with no gene match: 9. CDR3 length equals 14 residues. The DNA for the CDR3 is TGCAGCGCCGGGACAGGGGGAACGGGTACTGAAGCTTTCTTT. Its protein product is CSAGTGGTGTEAFF.

V is TRBV5-1 and J is TRBJ1-1; D is unclear. This CDR3 has 16 residues. V gave up 0 bases and J gave up 4 bases, with 16 bases separating them. Germline CDR1 is SGHRS and CDR2 is YFSETQ. Here the CDR3 reads CASSLGQTIAGTEAFF. CDR3 in DNA: TGCGCCAGCAGCTTGGGGCAGACAATTGCCGGCACTGAAGCTTTCTTT.

CDR3 nucleotide sequence: TGTGCCAGTGATAGCGGGAGGGTTTCCAATGAGCAGTTCTTC. This gives the protein CASDSGRVSNEQFF. V usage is TRBV25-1 and J usage is TRBJ2-1, with TRBD2 matching over 11 bases. V was pared by 9 bases and J by 6 bases, with 7 bases of the junction left unmatched. This CDR3 region has 14 residues. Germline V gene data show CDR1 as MGHDK and CDR2 as SYGVNS.

This clone was seen a handful of times. This chain uses TRBV28 with TRBJ2-2; tentatively, D is TRBD2 (5 bases). Germline CDR1 and CDR2: MDHEN and SYDVKM. Trimming left V 4 bases short and J 4 bases short, with 16 bases between. This CDR3 is 16 amino acids long. The CDR3 protein is CASSSLFGILTGELFF. CDR3 DNA sequence: TGTGCCAGCAGTTCCCTCTTCGGGATCCTCACCGGGGAGCTGTTTTTT.

The J gene is TRBJ1-1, the V gene TRBV9, with unresolved D. Trimming stripped 2 bases from V and 0 bases from J, with 5 bases between. Germline CDR1 SGDLS, CDR2 YYNGEE. The length of the CDR3 is 13 residues. CDR3 bases: TGTGCCAGCAGCGTTGTAGTGAACACTGAAGCTTTCTTT. It codes for CASSVVVNTEAFF.

This clone appeared many times. Other nucleotide sequences from this sample produce the same CDR3. V and J are TRBV7-2 and TRBJ1-5; no definite D call. This CDR3 is built from 14 residues. Deletions cut 1 base from V and 4 bases from J, with 8 bases between. The V gene's germline CDR1 is SGHTA and CDR2 FQGNSA. CDR3 amino acids: CASSLEGGNQPQHF. The CDR3 DNA sequence: TGTGCCAGCAGCTTAGAAGGAGGGAATCAGCCCCAGCATTTT.

The V and J genes are TRBV6-5 and TRBJ1-5; D may be TRBD1 (5 bases). The CDR3 has 13 residues. With 9 bases removed from V and 7 bases from J, the gap between germline ends came to 16 bases. Germline CDR1 is MNHEY and CDR2 is SVGAGI. The CDR3 loop reads CASQRDATQPQHF. The CDR3 DNA reads as TGTGCCAGTCAAAGGGACGCTACGCAGCCCCAGCATTTT.

V gene TRBV2 combines with J gene TRBJ1-4; tentative D call: TRBD1 (5 bases). Germline values: CDR1 SNHLY, CDR2 FYNNEI. The germline V and J ends were trimmed by 6 bases and 8 bases, with 19 bases remaining between them. This CDR3 is 15 amino acids long. Written as DNA, the CDR3 is TGTGCCAGCAGATTGACGGGGGTGGATGGAGAAAAACTGTTTTTT. Translated, it gives CASRLTGVDGEKLFF.

The chain is built from TRBV5-1 and TRBJ2-2, with D uncertain. V was clipped by 1 base and J by 0 bases, with 7 bases between them. Germline values: CDR1 SGHRS, CDR2 YFSETQ. The CDR3 runs to 15 residues. CDR3 region: CASSLRAANTGELFF. CDR3 nucleotide sequence: TGCGCCAGCAGCTTGAGGGCAGCGAACACCGGGGAGCTGTTTTTT.

This chain uses TRBV20-1 with TRBJ1-1; D is unclear. V lost 7 bases to trimming and J lost 0 bases, with 6 bases between them. Germline assignment: CDR1 DFQATT and CDR2 SNEGSKA (reference sequence). This CDR3 spans 11 amino acids. The CDR3 nucleotides are TGCAGTGGTGGGGTGAACACTGAAGCTTTCTTT. Translation: CSGGVNTEAFF.

This chain links TRBV20-1 with TRBJ2-3, with 8 bases fitting TRBD2. The CDR3 sequence is 10 residues long. Germline CDR1 is DFQATT and CDR2 is SNEGSKA (reference sequence). CDR3 sequence (DNA): TGCAGCTATAGCGGGAATACGCAGTATTTT. Translating gives CSYSGNTQYF.

The rearrangement uses TRBV7-9 and TRBJ2-7; maybe TRBD2 (6 bases). CDR3 length: 12 residues. Germline V gives CDR1 SEHNR, CDR2 FQNEAQ (reference sequence). The ends were cut back, 5 bases at V and 4 bases at J, with 9 bases in the middle. CDR3 DNA: TGTGCCAGCAGCGCTAGCGCGTACGAGCAGTACTTC. Translated: CASSASAYEQYF.

This sequence joins TRBV15 and TRBJ2-3, with 7 bases identical to TRBD2. Trimming removed 1 base from V and 4 bases from J; junction bases left unmatched: 14. The CDR3 spans 18 residues. Germline V lookup: CDR1 LNHNV, CDR2 YYDKDF (reference sequence). CDR3 amino acids: CATSRVHGAGVYADTQYF. CDR3 nucleotides: TGTGCCACCAGCAGAGTGCACGGCGCGGGAGTTTACGCAGATACGCAGTATTTT.

There are a few counts of this clone. The rearrangement links TRBV7-2 to TRBJ2-3; D might be TRBD1 or TRBD2, each matching 5 bases. The V end lost 4 bases, the J end lost 8 bases, and 10 bases lay between the germline ends. This CDR3 contains 12 residues. In germline, CDR1 is SGHTA, CDR2 FQGNSA. The CDR3 loop reads CASSYRGVTQYF. CDR3 nucleotides: TGTGCCAGCAGCTACAGAGGGGTTACGCAGTATTTT.

The rearrangement links TRBV9 to TRBJ2-3; perhaps TRBD1 as D (6 bases). Trimming took 6 bases from V and 4 from J, leaving 18 bases between them. The CDR3 consists of 15 residues. Germline V gene lookup returns CDR1 SGDLS and CDR2 YYNGEE. CDR3 residues: CASTAHTQGPDTQYF. DNA of the CDR3: TGTGCCAGCACCGCCCACACACAGGGCCCAGATACGCAGTATTTT.

This chain uses TRBV27 with TRBJ1-5, with TRBD1 matching 7 bases. The CDR3 is 15 amino acids. Germline CDR1 reads MNHEY; CDR2 reads SMNVEV (reference sequence). V lost 3 bases and J lost 2; bases outside the gene matches: 4. Here the CDR3 reads CASSFRGQGNQPQHF. CDR3 DNA: TGTGCCAGCAGTTTTAGAGGACAGGGCAATCAGCCCCAGCATTTT.

This chain joins TRBV4-2 and TRBJ2-5; D could derive from TRBD1 or TRBD2 (5 bases each). V was clipped by 4 bases and J by 2 bases, with 14 bases between them. This CDR3 is 15 amino acids long. Germline values: CDR1 LGHNA, CDR2 YNFKEQ. The CDR3 DNA is TGTGCCAGCAGCCTCGTCGGGACGTCTCAAGAGACCCAGTACTTC. It translates to CASSLVGTSQETQYF.

This clone has just one count. The J gene is TRBJ2-1, the V gene TRBV9; TRBD2 agrees at 7 bases. Trimming removed 5 bases from V and 3 bases from J; junction bases left unmatched: 8. In germline, CDR1 is SGDLS, CDR2 YYNGEE. The CDR3 covers 15 residues. The CDR3, as DNA: TGTGCCAGCAGTCCTACCCTAGCGGACTACAATGAGCAGTTCTTC. Amino acids: CASSPTLADYNEQFF.

The chain couples TRBV19 to TRBJ2-2, with D perhaps matching TRBD2 (7 bases). Trimming pared 6 bases from V and 6 bases from J, leaving 17 bases between. The CDR3 sequence is 15 residues long. The germline V gene has CDR1 LNHDA and CDR2 SQIVND (reference sequence). The CDR3 reads CASRLRGGAAGELFF. The CDR3 nucleotides read TGTGCCAGTAGGTTACGCGGGGGCGCCGCCGGGGAGCTGTTTTTT.

The rearrangement uses TRBV23-1 and TRBJ1-1, with 7 bases matching TRBD1. TRBV23-1 is marked as an open reading frame, function uncertain. This CDR3 region has 17 residues. The V gene end was trimmed by 2 bases and the J gene end by 0 bases; junction bases not matched to a gene: 9. DNA for the CDR3: TGCGCCAGCAGTCAACTCGGACAGGCCCGAATGAACACTGAAGCTTTCTTT. Residues: CASSQLGQARMNTEAFF.

The chain recombines TRBV25-1 with TRBJ1-4; D ambiguous. Germline loops: CDR1 MGHDK, CDR2 SYGVNS. The V and J ends lost 6 bases and 11 bases respectively, with 16 bases between them. The CDR3 is 13 amino acids. The CDR3 coding sequence is TGTGCCAGCAGCGACGACCGAGGGAGGAAACTGTTTTTT. Its translation is CASSDDRGRKLFF.

CDR3 loop: CASSRSLTEQSGYTF. The CDR3 DNA is TGTGCCAGCTCAAGGAGCTTGACGGAGCAGAGTGGCTACACCTTC. The gene calls are TRBV18 and TRBJ1-2; no clear D gene. The CDR3 is made up of 15 amino acids. V lost 5 bases, J lost 7 bases, and 20 bases lay in between. Germline CDR1 is KGHSH and CDR2 is LQKENI.

The chain uses TRBV18 and TRBJ2-3, with 10 bases aligning to TRBD2. V trimming: 6 bases; J trimming: 2 bases; junction bases outside the gene matches: 8. CDR3 length: 16 amino acids. Germline CDR1 and CDR2: KGHSH and LQKENI. The CDR3 reads CASSRRTSGHTDTQYF. CDR3 sequence (DNA): TGTGCCAGCTCCCGCAGGACTAGCGGCCACACAGATACGCAGTATTTT.

For this clone: A read error is the likely source, as a far larger clone sits one nucleotide away. Other DNA sequences from this sample encode an identical CDR3 as well. V usage is TRBV28 and J usage is TRBJ2-1; D is perhaps TRBD1 (5 bases). With 6 bases removed from V and 7 bases from J, the gap between germline ends came to 16 bases. This CDR3 contains 14 residues. Germline assignment: CDR1 MDHEN and CDR2 SYDVKM. The CDR3 loop reads CASRPQGMLNEQFF. The CDR3 region has the DNA TGTGCCAGCAGGCCCCAGGGCATGTTGAATGAGCAGTTCTTC.

This chain uses TRBV19 with TRBJ2-4; D gene unclear. The V gene lost 5 bases and the J gene lost 0 bases, with 11 bases spanning the gap. CDR3 size: 15 residues. In germline, CDR1 is LNHDA, CDR2 SQIVND (reference sequence). For the CDR3, the DNA is TGTGCCAGTAGTCCCGGGTTCCTAGCCAAAAACATTCAGTACTTC. Translating it yields CASSPGFLAKNIQYF.